These 6 T cell receptor beta chains share one sample of origin, sequenced in a study of cytomegalovirus exposure and HLA in healthy donors. Produced via immunoSEQ multiplex PCR; TCRdb's table is partial and in-frame only. This table holds about 130,000 clones, about 96% found once. Sequenced sample: PBMCs. The receptors shown here come from a young man in good health and CMV-seronegative.

Written as DNA, the CDR3 is TGTGCCAGCAGTGACGCGGGGGCCGGCTACAATGAGCAGTTCTTC. It yields the protein CASSDAGAGYNEQFF. The chain combines TRBV6-4 with TRBJ2-1, with D maybe TRBD2 (7 bases). The CDR3 runs to 15 residues. Looked up from germline, CDR1 is MRHNA and CDR2 is SNTAGT. V was cut by 2 bases and J by 3 bases, with 11 bases left in between.

The V and J genes are TRBV11-2 and TRBJ2-7; 7 bases line up with TRBD2. The length of the CDR3 is 14 residues. In germline, CDR1 is SGHAT, CDR2 FQNNGV. V lost 0 bases and J lost 2; bases outside the gene matches: 1. The CDR3 nucleotides are TGTGCCAGCAGCTTAGAGGGGGGGGCCTACGAGCAGTACTTC. This gives the protein CASSLEGGAYEQYF.

This chain connects TRBV28 to TRBJ1-1; 8 nucleotides align to TRBD1. The CDR3 contains 16 residues. In germline, CDR1 is MDHEN, CDR2 SYDVKM. With 4 bases clipped from V and 4 bases from J, the junction kept 11 bases outside the gene matches. In DNA, the CDR3 is TGTGCCAGCAGTTGCCTGAGGACAGGGAGAATCACTGAAGCTTTCTTT. Amino acids: CASSCLRTGRITEAFF.

This sequence joins TRBV29-1 and TRBJ1-1; 7 positions match TRBD1. Trimming at V came to 1 base and at J to 0 bases, leaving 5 bases not matched to a gene. The CDR3 totals 15 residues. Germline lookup yields CDR1 SQVTM and CDR2 ANQGSEA. CDR3 protein: CSVEGGTELNTEAFF. DNA of the CDR3: TGCAGCGTTGAAGGGGGGACAGAACTGAACACTGAAGCTTTCTTT.

The chain combines TRBV28 with TRBJ1-2, with D tentatively TRBD1 (5 bases). The CDR3 runs 18 residues. CDR1 and CDR2 (germline): MDHEN, SYDVKM. V was shortened by 5 bases and J by 2 bases, with 24 bases between the two germline ends. CDR3 coding DNA: TGTGCCAGCAGTATCCCGATCCGGGGGACCCAGGGAAACTATGGCTACACCTTC. Translating it yields CASSIPIRGTQGNYGYTF.

The DNA for the CDR3 is TGTGCCAGTACCCTGAGACAGGGAGTAGGTGGCTACACCTTC. Encoded protein: CASTLRQGVGGYTF. The genes are TRBV19 and TRBJ1-2; TRBD1 aligns across 7 bases. The germline V gene has CDR1 LNHDA and CDR2 SQIVND (reference sequence). V gave up 7 bases and J gave up 7 bases; unmatched junction bases: 12. The CDR3 is 14 amino acids.